The T cell receptor beta chain described here comes from a study of blood T cell repertoires in COVID-19. Study at large: Acute-phase and convalescent COVID-19 samples originated in the United States, Italy and Spain.

The V segment lost 4 bases and the J segment 6 bases; nucleotides outside the gene matches: 3. CDR3 length equals 15 residues. Germline CDR1 is SNHLY and CDR2 is FYNNEI. Profiling relied on immunoSEQ multiplex PCR, and the TCRdb table lists in-frame clones only, not all of them. Counted here are under 65,000 clones, roughly 87% occurring once; the ten biggest clones make up 20% to 25%. The chain employs TRBV2 and TRBJ2-1, with 13 nucleotides matching TRBD2. This receptor was taken from a woman aged 80 or over with COVID-19, enrolled during active disease. The material sequenced was peripheral blood. CDR3 sequence: CASSGLAGGINEQFF. DNA for the CDR3: TGTGCCAGCAGTGGACTAGCGGGGGGCATCAATGAGCAGTTCTTC. The full variable domain, with the rest looked up from reference TRBV2 and TRBJ2-1, is EPEVTQTPSHQVTQMGQEVILRCVPISNHLYFYWYRQILGQKVEFLVSFYNNEISEKSEIFDDQFSVERPDGSNFTLKIRSTKLEDSAMYFCASSGLAGGINEQFFGPGTRLTVL.